This TCR beta chain was profiled in a study of control samples from healthy donors and cancer patients. Assay: immunoSEQ multiplex PCR; the TCRdb copy retains only in-frame clones and omits some. The table lists about 110,000 clones, approximately 84% of them singletons. Germline CDR1 MNHEY, CDR2 SVGAGI. Trimming stripped 7 bases from V and 4 bases from J, with 16 bases between. The CDR3 is 14 residues long. The TCR sequence derives from a man aged 18-30 years in good health. The sample comprised blood. This chain links TRBV6-5 with TRBJ1-1, with D unclear. The CDR3 is CASTLGVLGTEAFF. CDR3 in DNA: TGTGCCAGCACCCTAGGAGTCCTTGGCACTGAAGCTTTCTTT.